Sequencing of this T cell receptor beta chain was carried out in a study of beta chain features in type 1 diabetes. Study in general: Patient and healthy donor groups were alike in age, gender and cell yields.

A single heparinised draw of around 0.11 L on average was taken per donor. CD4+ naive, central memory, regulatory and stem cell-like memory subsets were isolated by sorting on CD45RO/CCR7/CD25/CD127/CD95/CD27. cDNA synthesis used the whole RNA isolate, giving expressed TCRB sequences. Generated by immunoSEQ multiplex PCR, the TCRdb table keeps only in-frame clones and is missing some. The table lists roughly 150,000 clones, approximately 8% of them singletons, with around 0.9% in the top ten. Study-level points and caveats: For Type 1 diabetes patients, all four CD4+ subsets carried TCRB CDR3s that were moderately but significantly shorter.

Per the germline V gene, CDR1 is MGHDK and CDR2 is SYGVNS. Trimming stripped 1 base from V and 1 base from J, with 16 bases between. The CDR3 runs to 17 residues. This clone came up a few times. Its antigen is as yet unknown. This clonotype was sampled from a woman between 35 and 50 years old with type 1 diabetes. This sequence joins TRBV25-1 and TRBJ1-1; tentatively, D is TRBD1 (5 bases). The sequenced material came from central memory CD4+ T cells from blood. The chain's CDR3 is CASSELSRGGRNTEAFF. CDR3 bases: TGTGCCAGCAGTGAATTATCCCGCGGGGGAAGGAACACTGAAGCTTTCTTT.